This T cell receptor (beta chain) was retrieved from a study of CD8+ T cells in alopecia areata. Study observations and caveats: Clarity of TCR sharing across patients fell short of that in mice, possibly HLA-related. Greater clonality was observed in lesional scalp samples, especially alopecia totalis/universalis, versus normal scalp.

PBMCs served as the source from which CD4+ and CD8+ T cells were sorted. Germline CDR1 reads MGHRA; CDR2 reads YSYEKL. V lost 1 base, J lost 6 bases, and 6 bases stayed unmatched. This CDR3 has 14 residues. Following RNA extraction, reverse transcription yielded cDNA that acted as the sequencing template. Only in-frame clones appear in the TCRdb table, and some are missing; sequencing was by immunoSEQ multiplex PCR. The sample includes 110,000 to 150,000 clones, 62% of them seen just once. In regard to this clone: Its matching antigen is unknown.

Sequencing used CD8+ T cells sorted from blood. The sequence derives from a human donor in good health. The chain joins TRBV4-1 to TRBJ2-7; TRBD2 agrees at 7 bases. The CDR3 reads CASSQAAGVSEQYF. The CDR3 DNA sequence: TGCGCCAGCAGCCAAGCGGCGGGGGTGTCCGAGCAGTACTTC.